This TCR beta chain was documented in a study of shared clonotypes between healthy human individuals. Cells designated naive CD8 were CD45RO-negative and were positively selected for CCR7, with terminally differentiated effector memory CD45RA+ cells excluded. CDR3 length equals 15 residues. The junction had 2 bases not matched to a gene; V was cut back by 5 bases and J by 2 bases. Germline CDR1 LGHNA, CDR2 YSLEER. Sequenced by immunoSEQ multiplex PCR; TCRdb stores in-frame clones only, minus some. Here the sample spans some 2 million clones, about 95% being singletons. The V call is TRBV4-3, the J call TRBJ2-7; 14 bases line up with TRBD2. The sample comprised naive CD8+ T cells sorted from blood. This TCR came from a man aged 18-30 years in good health. DNA of the CDR3: TGCGCCAGCAGCTCGGGACTAGCGGGGGCCTACGAGCAGTACTTC. Translation: CASSSGLAGAYEQYF.